Described below is a single T cell receptor beta chain sequence and its context. Cohort placement rested on clinical history that participants reported themselves. Using immunoSEQ multiplex PCR, the repertoire was profiled, and TCRdb retains in-frame clones only, with some absent. The data contain about 250,000 clones, about nine tenths of them singletons. V lost 5 bases to trimming and J lost 0 bases, with 11 bases between them. CDR1 is SGHVS, CDR2 FQNEAQ, per germline. This CDR3 is built from 15 residues. The data originate from a study of blood T cell repertoires in COVID-19. The sequence derives from a man aged 18-30 years who had recovered from COVID-19. The V gene is TRBV7-8, the J gene TRBJ1-3; no reliable D call. The source material was PBMCs or T cells enriched from blood (not recorded which). Here the CDR3 DNA reads TGTGCCAGCAGCACCCACCGAGGCTCTGGAAACACCATATATTTT. Translated, it gives CASSTHRGSGNTIYF.